This T cell receptor (beta chain) appears in the sequencing data of a study of blood T cell repertoires in COVID-19 (dated by TCRdb to about 2020). Background on the whole study: Samples covering the acute and convalescent phases of COVID-19 were provided by collaborators in the United States, Italy and Spain. The sample metadata nearly always contained a de-identified subject ID, COVID-19 status, age in years and sex. Where available, HLA class I and class II types were taken from metadata supplied by the sample provider and were not determined by assay-based typing. The samples were drawn from the first 160 participants of the ongoing ImmuneRACE study and from 950 to 1,500 subjects provided by 6 global collaborators. The material from the prospective study consisted of cDNA or gDNA derived from T cells, B-cell-depleted T cells, or PBMCs. The repertoires were released in a freely available public database meant as a resource for research on the immune response to SARS-CoV-2. The dataset comprised deeply sampled blood TCRbeta repertoires from subjects exposed to, actively infected with, or recovered from COVID-19. The investigation overall reported the following: How much clinical and demographic metadata was included differed by source and by participant, and the metadata was provided uncurated.

About this clone itself: Its antigen is not yet known. Nothing much larger sits one base from this clone, and base qualities are not available.

Each collaborating institution followed its own protocols to collect whole blood in K2EDTA tubes. For TCRbeta analysis, collaborators shipped samples as frozen whole blood, isolated PBMCs, or DNA extracted from either of those sample types. Spanning cysteine to phenylalanine, the CDR3 consists of 15 amino acids. CDR3 DNA only is kept here, 45 bases in frame from base 1. CDR1 and CDR2 are drawn from the germline V gene: KGHSH, LQKENI. V ends up 3 bases short and J 2 bases short, with an unmatched junction base count of 4. The immunoSEQ Assay, a bias-controlled multiplex PCR, was used to amplify TCRbeta CDR3 regions from genomic DNA. The paper's processing steps were these. Within the assay, amplification of reference gene primers was used to estimate how many nucleated cells each sample contained. To quantify the absolute abundance of each unique TCRbeta CDR3 rearrangement, sequence reads were collapsed and filtered. For each sample, productive Simpson clonality was calculated as the square root of Simpson's diversity index across productive rearrangements. Held by TCRdb, this immuneACCESS table contains in-frame sequences only and omits some clones. Under half of the omission traces to an unresolved V gene where checked; the cause of the rest is unknown. V, J and clone size are taken as reported in that table, and D and trimming were inferred from the DNA itself. For this sample there are around 140,000 clones; around 81% appear just once. About 1.6% of the sample is held by the ten biggest clonotypes.

This sequence uses TRBV18 and TRBJ1-3; 7 bases in between match TRBD1. The TCR originated in a human donor in a cohort sampled during active COVID-19. The sequenced sample was peripheral blood. In nucleotides, the sequence is TGTGCCAGCTCACCGGGACAGATGACTGGAAACACCATATATTTT. Its product reads: CASSPGQMTGNTIYF.